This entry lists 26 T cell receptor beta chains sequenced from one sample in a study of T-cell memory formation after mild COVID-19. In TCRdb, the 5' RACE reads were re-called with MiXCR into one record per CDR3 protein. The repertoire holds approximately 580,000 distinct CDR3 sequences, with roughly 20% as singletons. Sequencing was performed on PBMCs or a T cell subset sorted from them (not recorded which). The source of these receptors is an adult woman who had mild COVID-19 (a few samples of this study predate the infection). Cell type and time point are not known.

The CDR3 DNA is TGTGCCAGCAGCGACGACAGGTCTCCTTCCAAGACCCAGTACTTC. Residues: CASSDDRSPSKTQYF. The chain carries TRBV7-9 and TRBJ2-5, with D maybe TRBD1 (6 bases). Trimming took 5 bases from V and 6 from J, leaving 19 bases between them. This CDR3 is built from 15 residues. Per the germline V gene, CDR1 is SEHNR and CDR2 is FQNEAQ (reference sequence).

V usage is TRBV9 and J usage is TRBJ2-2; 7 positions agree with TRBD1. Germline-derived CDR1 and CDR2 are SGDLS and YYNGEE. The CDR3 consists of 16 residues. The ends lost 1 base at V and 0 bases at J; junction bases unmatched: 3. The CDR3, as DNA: TGTGCCAGCAGCGTAAGGGACAGCGCGAACACCGGGGAGCTGTTTTTT. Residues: CASSVRDSANTGELFF.

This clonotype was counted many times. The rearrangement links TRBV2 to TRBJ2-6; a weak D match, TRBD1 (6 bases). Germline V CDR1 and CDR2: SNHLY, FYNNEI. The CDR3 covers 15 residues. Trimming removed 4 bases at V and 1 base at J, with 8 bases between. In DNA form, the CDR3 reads TGTGCCAGCAGTGCTCAGGGGTCTGGGGCCAACGTCCTGACTTTC. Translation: CASSAQGSGANVLTF. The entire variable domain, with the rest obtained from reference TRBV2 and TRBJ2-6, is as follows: EPEVTQTPSHQVTQMGQEVILRCVPISNHLYFYWYRQILGQKVEFLVSFYNNEISEKSEIFDDQFSVERPDGSNFTLKIRSTKLEDSAMYFCASSAQGSGANVLTFGAGSRLTVL.

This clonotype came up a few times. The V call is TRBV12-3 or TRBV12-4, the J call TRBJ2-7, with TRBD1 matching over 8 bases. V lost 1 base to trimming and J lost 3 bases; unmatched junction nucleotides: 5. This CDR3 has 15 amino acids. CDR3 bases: TGTGCCAGCAGTTTAGGGGGGACAGGATACTACGAGCAGTACTTC. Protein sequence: CASSLGGTGYYEQYF.

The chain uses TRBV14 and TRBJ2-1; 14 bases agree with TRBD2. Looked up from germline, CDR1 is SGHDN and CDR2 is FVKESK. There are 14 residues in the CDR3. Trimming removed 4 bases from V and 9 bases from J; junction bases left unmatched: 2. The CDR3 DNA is TGTGCCAGCAGCCGGGGACTAGCGGGAGTTGAGCAGTTCTTC. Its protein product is CASSRGLAGVEQFF.

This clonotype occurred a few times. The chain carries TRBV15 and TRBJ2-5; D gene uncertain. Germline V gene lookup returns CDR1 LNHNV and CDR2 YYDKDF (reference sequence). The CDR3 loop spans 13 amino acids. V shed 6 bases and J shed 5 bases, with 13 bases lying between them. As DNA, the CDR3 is TGTGCCACCAGTCGAGAGAGAGCTGAGACCCAGTACTTC. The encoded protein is CATSRERAETQYF.

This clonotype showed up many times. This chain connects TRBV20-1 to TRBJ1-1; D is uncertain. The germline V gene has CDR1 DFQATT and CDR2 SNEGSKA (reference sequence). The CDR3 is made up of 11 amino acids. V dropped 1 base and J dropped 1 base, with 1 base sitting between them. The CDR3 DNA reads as TGCAGTGCTAGAGGGAACACTGAAGCTTTCTTT. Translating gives CSARGNTEAFF.

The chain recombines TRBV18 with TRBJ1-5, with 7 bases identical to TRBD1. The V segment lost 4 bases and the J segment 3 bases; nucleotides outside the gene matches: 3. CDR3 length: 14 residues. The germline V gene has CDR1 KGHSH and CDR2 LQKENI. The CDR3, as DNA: TGTGCCAGCTCACTGGGACAGCTCAATCAGCCCCAGCATTTT. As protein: CASSLGQLNQPQHF.

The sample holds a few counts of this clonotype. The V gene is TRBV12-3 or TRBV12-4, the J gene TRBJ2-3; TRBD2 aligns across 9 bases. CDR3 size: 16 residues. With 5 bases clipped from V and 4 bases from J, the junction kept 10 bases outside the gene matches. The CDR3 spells CASSAAGGGGSDTQYF. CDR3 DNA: TGTGCCAGCAGTGCTGCGGGCGGGGGGGGCTCAGATACGCAGTATTTT.

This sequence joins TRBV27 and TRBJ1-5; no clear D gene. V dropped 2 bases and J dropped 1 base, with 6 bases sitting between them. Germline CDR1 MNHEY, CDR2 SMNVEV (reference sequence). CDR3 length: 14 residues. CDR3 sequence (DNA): TGTGCCAGCAGTTTAAGGGAGAGCAATCAGCCCCAGCATTTT. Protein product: CASSLRESNQPQHF.

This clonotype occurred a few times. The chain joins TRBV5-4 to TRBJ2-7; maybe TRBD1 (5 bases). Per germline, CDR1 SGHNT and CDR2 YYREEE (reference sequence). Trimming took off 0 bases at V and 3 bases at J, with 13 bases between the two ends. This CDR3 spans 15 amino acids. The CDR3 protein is CASSLGQLVDYEQYF. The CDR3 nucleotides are TGTGCCAGCAGCTTGGGACAGCTAGTCGACTACGAGCAGTACTTC.

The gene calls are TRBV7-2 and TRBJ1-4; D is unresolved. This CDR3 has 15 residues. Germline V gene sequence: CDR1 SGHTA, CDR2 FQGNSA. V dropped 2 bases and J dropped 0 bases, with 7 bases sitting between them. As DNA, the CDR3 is TGTGCCAGCAGCTTACAGTCCGCAACTAATGAAAAACTGTTTTTT. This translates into CASSLQSATNEKLFF.

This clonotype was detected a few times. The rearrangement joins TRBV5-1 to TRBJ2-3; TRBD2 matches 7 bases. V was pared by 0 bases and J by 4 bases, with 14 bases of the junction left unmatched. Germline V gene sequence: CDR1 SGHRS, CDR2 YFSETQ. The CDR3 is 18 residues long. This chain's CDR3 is CASSLGPLGGGDADTQYF. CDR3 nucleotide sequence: TGCGCCAGCAGCTTGGGACCCCTGGGCGGGGGTGACGCAGATACGCAGTATTTT.

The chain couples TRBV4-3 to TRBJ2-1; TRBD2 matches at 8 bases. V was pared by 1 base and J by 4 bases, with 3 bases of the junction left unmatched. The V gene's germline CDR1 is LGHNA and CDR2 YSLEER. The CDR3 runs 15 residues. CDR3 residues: CASSQAKRGYNEQFF. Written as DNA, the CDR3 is TGCGCCAGCAGCCAAGCCAAGCGGGGGTACAATGAGCAGTTCTTC.

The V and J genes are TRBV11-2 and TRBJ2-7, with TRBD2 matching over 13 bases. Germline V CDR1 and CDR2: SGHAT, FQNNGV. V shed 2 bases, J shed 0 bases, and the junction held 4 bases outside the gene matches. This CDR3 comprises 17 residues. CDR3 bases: TGTGCCAGCAGCTTACGGGGGACTAGCGGGATCTCCTACGAGCAGTACTTC. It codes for CASSLRGTSGISYEQYF.

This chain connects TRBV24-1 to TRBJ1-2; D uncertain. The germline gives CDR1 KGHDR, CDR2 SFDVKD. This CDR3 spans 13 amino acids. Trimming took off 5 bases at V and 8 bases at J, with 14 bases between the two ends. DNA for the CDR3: TGTGCCACCAGTGTCGGAGGAGGATTCGGCTACACCTTC. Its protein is CATSVGGGFGYTF.

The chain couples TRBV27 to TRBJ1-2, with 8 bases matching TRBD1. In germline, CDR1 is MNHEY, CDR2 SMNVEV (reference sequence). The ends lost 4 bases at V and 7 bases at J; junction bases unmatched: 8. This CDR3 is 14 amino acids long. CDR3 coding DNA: TGTGCCAGCAGTTCGTATGACAGGGGAGTTGGCTACACCTTC. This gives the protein CASSSYDRGVGYTF.

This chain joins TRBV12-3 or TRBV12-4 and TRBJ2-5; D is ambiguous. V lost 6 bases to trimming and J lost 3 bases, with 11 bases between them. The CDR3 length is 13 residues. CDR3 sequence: CASSPLQKETQYF. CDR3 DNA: TGTGCCAGCAGCCCCCTGCAGAAAGAGACCCAGTACTTC.

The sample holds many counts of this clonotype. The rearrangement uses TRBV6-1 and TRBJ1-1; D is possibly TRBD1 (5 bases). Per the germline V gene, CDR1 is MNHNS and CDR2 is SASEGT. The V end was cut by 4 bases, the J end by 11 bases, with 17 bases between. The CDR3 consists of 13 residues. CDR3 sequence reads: CASSVKGALKAFF. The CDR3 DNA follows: TGTGCCAGCAGTGTGAAAGGGGCCCTTAAGGCTTTCTTT.

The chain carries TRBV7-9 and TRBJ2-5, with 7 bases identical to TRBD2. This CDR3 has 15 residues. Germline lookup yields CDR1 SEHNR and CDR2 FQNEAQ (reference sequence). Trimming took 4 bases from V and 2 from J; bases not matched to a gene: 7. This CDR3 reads CASSSHPGGQETQYF. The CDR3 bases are TGTGCCAGCAGCTCTCACCCGGGGGGACAAGAGACCCAGTACTTC.

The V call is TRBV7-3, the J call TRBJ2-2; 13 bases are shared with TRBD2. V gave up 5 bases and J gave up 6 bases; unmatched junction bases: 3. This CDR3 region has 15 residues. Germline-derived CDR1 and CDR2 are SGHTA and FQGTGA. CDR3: CASSRGLAGAGELFF. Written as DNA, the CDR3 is TGTGCCAGCAGCCGAGGACTAGCGGGAGCCGGGGAGCTGTTTTTT.

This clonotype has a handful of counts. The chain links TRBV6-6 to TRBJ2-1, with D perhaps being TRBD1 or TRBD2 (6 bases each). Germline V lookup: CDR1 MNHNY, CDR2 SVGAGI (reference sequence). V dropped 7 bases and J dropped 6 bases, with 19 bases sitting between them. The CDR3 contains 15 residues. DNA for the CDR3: TGTGCCAGCACCAAGGAATGGGGGGCTCGCAATGAGCAGTTCTTC. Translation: CASTKEWGARNEQFF.

The CDR3 region is CSARGIGPRMINSGAFF. The CDR3 DNA follows: TGCAGTGCTAGAGGTATTGGACCCAGGATGATTAATTCAGGAGCTTTCTTT. The J gene is TRBJ1-1, the V gene TRBV20-1; D is uncertain. This CDR3 has 17 residues. V gave up 1 base and J gave up 10 bases, with 28 bases separating them. Germline V CDR1 and CDR2: DFQATT, SNEGSKA (reference sequence).

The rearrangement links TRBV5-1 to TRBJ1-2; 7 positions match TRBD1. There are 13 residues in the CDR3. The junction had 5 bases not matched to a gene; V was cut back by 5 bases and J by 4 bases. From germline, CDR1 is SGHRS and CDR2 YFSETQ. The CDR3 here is CASSIDRAYGYTF. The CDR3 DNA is TGCGCCAGCAGTATCGACAGGGCCTATGGCTACACCTTC.

This CDR3 reads CASSRGAGGQPQHF. Here the CDR3 DNA reads TGCGCCAGCAGCCGAGGGGCCGGTGGTCAGCCCCAGCATTTT. The genes are TRBV4-3 and TRBJ1-5, with TRBD1 as a possible D gene (5 bases). V was cut by 4 bases and J by 6 bases, with 13 bases left in between. Germline V gene data show CDR1 as LGHNA and CDR2 as YSLEER. The CDR3 has 14 amino acids.

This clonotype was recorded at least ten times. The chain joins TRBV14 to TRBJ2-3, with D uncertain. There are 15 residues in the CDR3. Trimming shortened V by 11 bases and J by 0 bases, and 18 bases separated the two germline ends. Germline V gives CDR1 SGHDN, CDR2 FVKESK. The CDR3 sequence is CALHCHRLSTDTQYF. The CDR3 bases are TGTGCCCTCCACTGCCACAGATTAAGCACAGATACGCAGTATTTT.